This entry describes one TCR beta chain. Antigen: not known. The sample comes from a study of cytomegalovirus exposure and HLA in healthy donors. The PCR had 60 Vbeta and 13 Jbeta primers. Data came from immunoSEQ multiplex PCR; TCRdb stores just in-frame clones and leaves some out. The table records about 120,000 clones, around 75% of them present only once. Donors had nominal health at sampling but likely had unrecorded immune exposures. The study, taken as a whole, reports: Later analysis suggested most CMV-associated TCR beta chains were HLA-restricted. Some highly shared sequence variants likely arose as a pipeline artifact.

V lost 0 bases, J lost 4 bases, and 9 bases lay in between. Germline V gene lookup returns CDR1 SGHTA and CDR2 FQGNSA. The CDR3 spans 14 residues. The receptor was derived from a woman aged 18-29 years in good health and CMV-seronegative. The specimen sequenced was PBMCs. This rearrangement joins TRBV7-2 to TRBJ1-1; no clear D. CDR3 sequence: CASSLARGITEAFF. The CDR3 region has the DNA TGTGCCAGCAGCTTAGCGAGAGGCATCACTGAAGCTTTCTTT.